This record covers a single T cell receptor beta chain. This specimen comes from a study of T cell clones after liver transplantation. Profiled with immunoSEQ multiplex PCR; TCRdb holds only in-frame clones, not every one. In the table there are 95,000 to 110,000 clones, 82% of which are singletons. The CDR3 is 19 residues long. This sequence was found in a human donor who received a liver transplant. The gene calls are TRBV21-1 and TRBJ1-6; whether TRBD1, the table's D call, matches the DNA was not checked. TRBV21-1 is recorded as a pseudogene. Sequences were derived from CD4+ T cells from blood, sampled before liver transplant. The CDR3 region is CASSKSWDRSQLGNSPLHF. CDR3 nucleotide sequence: TGTGCCAGCAGCAAATCGTGGGACAGGAGTCAACTAGGTAATTCACCCCTCCACTTT.